This TCR beta chain was obtained from a study of blood T cell repertoires in COVID-19. Study in general: From the United States, Italy and Spain came samples of acute and convalescent COVID-19. From T cells, B-cell-depleted T cells, or PBMCs came the material, which was cDNA or gDNA.

Looked up from germline, CDR1 is MNHEY and CDR2 is SVGEGT. This CDR3 spans 16 amino acids. Trimming shortened V by 1 base and J by 7 bases, and 17 bases separated the two germline ends. How the authors handled the data: Reference gene primer amplification yielded estimated nucleated cell counts. Profiled with immunoSEQ multiplex PCR; TCRdb holds only in-frame clones, not every one. The DNA was the basis for D and trimming; V, J and clone size are from that table. The sample holds about 23,000 clones, 80% to 95% seen once. The sequencing sample was made of peripheral blood. The TCR comes from a human donor in a cohort sampled during active COVID-19. The genes are TRBV6-2 or TRBV6-3 and TRBJ1-5; perhaps TRBD1 as D (5 bases). CDR3 DNA: TGTGCCAGCAGTTACTTTCTGTCGAGGCGGGGGCAGCCCCAGCATTTT. This encodes CASSYFLSRRGQPQHF.